This T cell receptor (beta chain) originates from a study of T cells in Graves' hyperthyroidism and ophthalmopathy. Amplification targeted TCR beta CDR3 regions from RNA transcripts. Primed by the HTBI set, a first-round RT-PCR was run on the TCR CDR3. MiXCR, applied by TCRdb to the multiplex PCR reads, yields one record per CDR3 protein. The table lists 350,000 to 400,000 distinct CDR3 sequences, approximately 15% of them singletons. The J segment lost 3 bases and the V segment lost 6 bases, leaving 6 bases of the junction unmatched. The CDR3 has 16 amino acids. Germline V gene data show CDR1 as SGHAT and CDR2 as FQNNGV.

Material for sequencing was blood. The chain recombines TRBV11-2 with TRBJ2-2; the match to TRBD2 covers 11 bases. This TCR was sampled from a woman in her thirties with Graves' hyperthyroidism. In nucleotides, the CDR3 is TGTGCCAGCAGTTATATAGCGGGAGGGGACACCGGGGAGCTGTTTTTT. As protein: CASSYIAGGDTGELFF.